The clone carrying this T cell receptor (beta chain) is a singleton in its sample. These data are taken from a study of PD-L1 blockade in urothelial cancer. Whole-study context: Prior chemotherapy in patients spanned 0 to 3 regimens. Analysis of the blood was performed 3 weeks (second dose) and 6 weeks after treatment start.

The assay was immunoSEQ multiplex PCR, and TCRdb's table has in-frame clones only and misses some. The repertoire holds about 50,000 clones, with roughly 80% as singletons. The time point is: peripheral blood 6 weeks after treatment start. Germline assignment: CDR1 SGHAT and CDR2 FQNNGV. The CDR3 runs 13 residues. V lost 3 bases to trimming and J lost 5 bases, with 11 bases between them. This chain uses TRBV11-2 with TRBJ2-7, with D tentatively TRBD2 (6 bases). The sample consisted of PBMCs, taken around atezolizumab (anti-PD-L1) treatment. The clonotype comes from a man in his 70s with urothelial cancer. The chain's CDR3 is CASSLGGTDEQYF. The CDR3 region has the DNA TGTGCCAGCAGCTTGGGGGGTACCGACGAGCAGTACTTC. Based on the CDR3 plus reference TRBV11-2 and TRBJ2-7, the full variable domain is EAGVAQSPRYKIIEKRQSVAFWCNPISGHATLYWYQQILGQGPKLLIQFQNNGVVDDSQLPKDRFSAERLKGVDSTLKIQPAKLEDSAVYLCASSLGGTDEQYFGPGTRLTVT.